Listed below are T cell receptor beta chains from one sample, sequenced in a study of blood T cells in healthy people across ages. TCRdb passed the 5' RACE reads through MiXCR, listing each CDR3 protein once. Of roughly 730,000 distinct CDR3 sequences listed, roughly 50% are singletons. Input material: blood. The receptor set was obtained from a man aged 40-49 years in good health. The CDR3 runs from the conserved cysteine through the conserved F or W. D genes are given only for firm matches. Size tells how often a clone was seen (once, few, many) or the class of an expanded clone, and some rows leave it out.

v_gene,abundance,d_gene,j_gene,CDR3aa,CDR3nt
TRBV11-2,NA,NA,TRBJ2-1,CASSLLVSLVPTRASGSEQFF,TGTGCCAGCAGCTTACTAGTCTCTTTAGTTCCCACTCGTGCTAGTGGTAGTGAGCAGTTCTTC
TRBV7-2,few,NA,TRBJ2-7,CASSIGLNSYEQYF,TGTGCCAGCAGCATCGGACTGAATTCCTACGAGCAGTACTTC
TRBV12-3/TRBV12-4,NA,NA,TRBJ1-4,CASSLGVGTEKLFF,TGTGCCAGCAGTTTAGGAGTGGGAACTGAAAAACTGTTTTTT
TRBV7-2,NA,NA,TRBJ1-2,CASNTVRSTYGYTF,TGTGCCAGCAACACCGTTAGGAGCACCTATGGCTACACCTTC
TRBV6-6,NA,NA,TRBJ2-1,CASSPDLTVLSQFF,TGTGCCAGCAGTCCGGACCTTACAGTTCTTTCGCAGTTCTTC
TRBV20-1,once,TRBD1,TRBJ2-3,CSARDSSTGDTHTQYF,TGCAGTGCTAGAGATTCGTCGACAGGGGATACGCATACGCAGTATTTT
TRBV6-1,NA,NA,TRBJ1-6,CATVIERRYNSPLHF,TGTGCCACCGTGATAGAGCGTCGCTATAATTCACCCCTCCACTTT
TRBV9,NA,NA,TRBJ1-2,CASSVQSSTNYGYTF,TGTGCCAGCAGCGTTCAGTCCAGCACTAACTATGGCTACACCTTC
TRBV20-1,NA,TRBD2,TRBJ2-5,CSARDLRRGDQETQYF,TGCAGTGCTAGAGACTTAAGACGGGGGGACCAAGAGACCCAGTACTTC
TRBV12-3/TRBV12-4,NA,NA,TRBJ2-5,CASNRGLQETQYF,TGTGCCAGCAATAGGGGACTTCAAGAGACCCAGTACTTC
TRBV3-1,few,NA,TRBJ2-3,CASNPGAGRTDTQYF,TGTGCCAGCAACCCCGGGGCAGGGCGTACAGATACGCAGTATTTT
TRBV30,once,NA,TRBJ1-2,CAWIPTATNYGYTF,TGTGCCTGGATCCCGACGGCGACAAACTATGGCTACACCTTC
TRBV29-1,NA,NA,TRBJ1-2,CSVDPQGIDGYTF,TGCAGCGTTGATCCCCAGGGTATTGATGGCTACACCTTC
TRBV10-3,NA,TRBD1,TRBJ1-1,CAICDTQTGTDTEAFF,TGTGCCATCTGTGACACTCAGACAGGGACGGATACTGAAGCTTTCTTT
TRBV6-1,NA,NA,TRBJ2-7,CAVQSDRIPYEQYF,TGTGCCGTCCAGTCTGACAGGATCCCCTACGAGCAGTACTTC
TRBV3-1,NA,TRBD2,TRBJ2-7,CASSQRDYVYEQYF,TGTGCCAGCAGCCAAAGGGACTACGTATACGAGCAGTACTTC
TRBV20-1,once,NA,TRBJ2-2,CSAPIGGTSTGELFF,TGCAGTGCCCCTATTGGAGGGACCAGCACCGGGGAGCTGTTTTTT
TRBV29-1,NA,NA,TRBJ2-7,CSVENLSIGSYNEQYF,TGCAGCGTTGAAAACCTATCCATCGGTTCCTACAATGAGCAGTACTTC
TRBV4-1,NA,NA,TRBJ2-2,CASSHPRGGELFF,TGCGCCAGCAGCCACCCCCGGGGCGGGGAGCTGTTTTTT
TRBV29-1,NA,NA,TRBJ2-3,CSGGLDTQYF,TGCAGCGGGGGGTTGGATACGCAGTATTTT
TRBV7-2,NA,TRBD1,TRBJ1-6,CASTKDRGSPLHF,TGTGCCAGCACCAAAGACAGGGGCTCACCCCTCCACTTT
TRBV12-3/TRBV12-4,NA,NA,TRBJ2-5,CASSWEGGSQETQYF,TGTGCCAGCAGTTGGGAGGGGGGTAGCCAAGAGACCCAGTACTTC